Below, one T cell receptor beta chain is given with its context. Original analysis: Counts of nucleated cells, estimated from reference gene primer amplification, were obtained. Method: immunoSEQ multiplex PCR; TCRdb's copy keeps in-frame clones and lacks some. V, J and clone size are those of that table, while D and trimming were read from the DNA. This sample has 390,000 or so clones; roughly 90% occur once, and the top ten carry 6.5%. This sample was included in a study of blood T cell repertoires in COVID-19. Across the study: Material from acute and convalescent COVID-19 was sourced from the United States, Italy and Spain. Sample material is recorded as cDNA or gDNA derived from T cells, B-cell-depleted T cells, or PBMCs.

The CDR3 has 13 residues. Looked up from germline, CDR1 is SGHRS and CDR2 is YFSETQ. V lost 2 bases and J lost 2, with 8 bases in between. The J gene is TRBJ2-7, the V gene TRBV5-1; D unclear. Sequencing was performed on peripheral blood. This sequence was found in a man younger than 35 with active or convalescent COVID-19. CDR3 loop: CASSFGNTYEQYF. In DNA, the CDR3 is TGCGCCAGCAGCTTTGGCAACACCTACGAGCAGTACTTC.